These 15 T cell receptor beta chains originate from one sample sequenced in a study of Ad26.COV2.S vaccination and SARS-CoV-2 variants (dated by TCRdb to the early 2020s). This specimen's treatment or condition label, per the study, means: 19 received Ad26.COV2.S at low or high dose, single or two shots; roughly 5 received placebo; per-sample allocation not given. Repertoires of vaccine and placebo recipients were sequenced from samples collected on day 63 after the first injection. The library was obtained by the immunoSEQ multiplex PCR assay. TCRdb limited this immuneACCESS table to in-frame rearrangements with V and J called. A share of clones is missing; checked studies link under half to unresolved V genes, and the rest is unexplained. The sample table contains around 400,000 clones; only one count was recorded for about nine tenths of them. The leading ten clones occupy 12% of the sample.

Here the sequenced sample was peripheral blood, taken in a trial of Ad26.COV2.S vaccine versus placebo. These receptors were obtained from a person between 18 and 65 years old who received the Ad26.COV2.S COVID-19 vaccine or a placebo.

The V gene is TRBV5-1, the J gene TRBJ2-3; a possible D gene is TRBD2 (6 bases). CDR3 length: 15 amino acids. V lost 1 base, J lost 3 bases, and 12 bases lay in between. Germline values: CDR1 SGHRS, CDR2 YFSETQ. CDR3: CASSLRRGMTDTQYF. The CDR3 DNA follows: TGCGCCAGCAGCTTGCGGAGGGGTATGACAGATACGCAGTATTTT.

The rearrangement uses TRBV7-9 and TRBJ2-3; no definite D call. The V end was cut by 5 bases, the J end by 0 bases, with 9 bases between. There are 14 residues in the CDR3. CDR1 is SEHNR and CDR2 is FQNEAQ in the germline V gene (reference sequence). CDR3 protein: CASSLTMSTDTQYF. The DNA of the CDR3 is TGTGCCAGCAGCCTAACCATGAGCACAGATACGCAGTATTTT.

The chain couples TRBV24-1 to TRBJ2-1; D possibly uses TRBD1 or TRBD2 (6 bases each). The V gene lost 4 bases and the J gene lost 9 bases, with 15 bases spanning the gap. The CDR3 sequence is 14 residues long. The germline CDR1 and CDR2 sequences are KGHDR and SFDVKD. CDR3 amino acids: CATSDPQGRSEQFF. The CDR3 DNA reads TGTGCCACCAGTGACCCCCAGGGGAGGAGTGAGCAGTTCTTC.

About this clone: Other DNA variants within this sample encode the same CDR3. The rearrangement joins TRBV12-3 or TRBV12-4 to TRBJ2-7; D not resolved. Trimming stripped 3 bases from V and 6 bases from J, with 6 bases between. This CDR3 has 11 residues. This CDR3 reads CASSLGGEQYF. The CDR3 coding sequence is TGTGCCAGCAGTTTGGGTGGCGAGCAGTACTTC.

CDR3 in DNA: TGTGCCAGCAGTCCTCCCCCAGGTCTAGGTAATCTGAATGAGCAGTTCTTC. Its protein product is CASSPPPGLGNLNEQFF. The chain employs TRBV27 and TRBJ2-1; D is unresolved. CDR1 MNHEY and CDR2 SMNVEV come from the germline V gene (reference sequence). The CDR3 is made up of 17 amino acids. V lost 5 bases to trimming and J lost 7 bases, with 24 bases between them.

This chain uses TRBV4-1 with TRBJ1-5; the D gene is possibly TRBD1 (5 bases). The CDR3 is made up of 14 amino acids. The germline V gene has CDR1 MGHRA and CDR2 YSYEKL. The V end lost 3 bases, the J end lost 6 bases, and 12 bases lay between the germline ends. The CDR3 sequence is CASSQRGQSQPQHF. CDR3 coding DNA: TGCGCCAGCAGCCAGCGGGGCCAATCTCAGCCCCAGCATTTT.

This clone was seen a few times. The chain combines TRBV3-1 (or the pseudogene TRBV3-2) with TRBJ2-3, with a weak D call TRBD1 (5 bases). CDR3 length equals 15 residues. The ends were cut back, 2 bases at V and 5 bases at J, with 14 bases in the middle. Germline V lookup: CDR1 LGHDT, CDR2 YNNKEL (reference sequence). The CDR3 nucleotides read TGTGCCAGCAGCCAAATTGGTACAGGTGGAGATACGCAGTATTTT. This encodes CASSQIGTGGDTQYF.

The chain uses TRBV9 and TRBJ2-2, with TRBD2 matching 12 bases. The CDR3 runs to 15 residues. The ends lost 4 bases at V and 8 bases at J; junction bases unmatched: 6. Germline CDR1 reads SGDLS; CDR2 reads YYNGEE. In DNA, the CDR3 is TGTGCCAGCAGCTCTAGCGGGAGGGCATCTGGGGAGCTGTTTTTT. It specifies CASSSSGRASGELFF. The full variable domain, in which reference TRBV9 and TRBJ2-2 provide the parts outside the CDR3, is DSGVTQTPKHLITATGQRVTLRCSPRSGDLSVYWYQQSLDQGLQFLIQYYNGEERAKGNILERFSAQQFPDLHSELNLSSLELGDSALYFCASSSSGRASGELFFGEGSRLTVL.

The chain has TRBV19 and TRBJ2-2, with 14 nucleotides matching TRBD2. The germline V gene encodes CDR1 LNHDA and CDR2 SQIVND (reference sequence). CDR3 length: 15 amino acids. Trimming removed 7 bases from V and 7 bases from J; junction bases left unmatched: 5. The CDR3 bases are TGTGCCAGTACCTTGGGACTAGCGGGAGTCGGGGAGCTGTTTTTT. As protein: CASTLGLAGVGELFF.

The chain combines TRBV2 with TRBJ2-1; 10 nucleotides match TRBD2. V trimming: 4 bases; J trimming: 6 bases; junction bases outside the gene matches: 6. This CDR3 region has 15 residues. Germline CDR1 and CDR2: SNHLY and FYNNEI. Written as DNA, the CDR3 is TGTGCCAGCAGTGCAAGCGGGAGGGCCATCAATGAGCAGTTCTTC. Amino acids: CASSASGRAINEQFF.

The chain has TRBV7-9 and TRBJ2-5; possibly TRBD2 for D (5 bases). Trimming shortened V by 4 bases and J by 4 bases, and 10 bases separated the two germline ends. CDR1 is SEHNR, CDR2 FQNEAQ, per germline (reference sequence). CDR3 length: 13 amino acids. This CDR3 is CASSYGGGETQYF. CDR3 sequence (DNA): TGTGCCAGCAGCTACGGAGGAGGAGAGACCCAGTACTTC.

This chain links TRBV5-1 with TRBJ2-3; D uncertain. Germline V gives CDR1 SGHRS, CDR2 YFSETQ. This CDR3 spans 15 amino acids. Trimming took off 0 bases at V and 3 bases at J, with 11 bases between the two ends. DNA of the CDR3: TGCGCCAGCAGCTTGGCCGGGCTAGGGACAGATACGCAGTATTTT. This translates into CASSLAGLGTDTQYF.

The chain has TRBV7-6 and TRBJ2-1; 9 bases map to TRBD2. This CDR3 is built from 16 residues. V shed 5 bases and J 6 bases; nucleotides not matched to a gene: 11. Germline V lookup: CDR1 SGHVS, CDR2 FNYEAQ. As DNA, the CDR3 is TGTGCCAGCAGCCCGGGGCGGGAGGGCCAGGGCAATGAGCAGTTCTTC. Residues: CASSPGREGQGNEQFF.

This chain links TRBV5-6 with TRBJ2-7; TRBD1 matches at 8 bases. CDR3 length: 13 amino acids. V was pared by 4 bases and J by 6 bases, with 6 bases of the junction left unmatched. Germline assignment: CDR1 SGHDT and CDR2 YYEEEE. CDR3 sequence: CASSKTGAGEQYF. The CDR3 DNA reads TGTGCCAGCAGCAAGACAGGGGCGGGCGAGCAGTACTTC.

As for this clone: Other DNA sequences from this sample encode an identical CDR3 as well. The chain has TRBV24-1 and TRBJ2-7, with 8 bases fitting TRBD1. The junction had 3 bases not matched to a gene; V was cut back by 3 bases and J by 3 bases. Germline CDR1 and CDR2: KGHDR and SFDVKD. CDR3 length: 14 residues. This chain's CDR3 is CATSDPGQGYEQYF. The DNA of the CDR3 is TGTGCCACCAGTGATCCCGGACAGGGCTACGAGCAGTACTTC.